This T cell receptor beta chain emerged from a study of cytomegalovirus exposure and HLA in healthy donors. General study points: In a later analysis, CMV-associated beta chains were mostly HLA-associated, it appeared.

The PCR employed 60 Vbeta primers together with 13 Jbeta primers. TCRdb's copy holds only in-frame clones and misses some; the assay was immunoSEQ multiplex PCR. The sample has around 140,000 clones, 77% seen once; the top ten hold approximately 0.86%. Details on this clone: The antigen remains undetermined.

V lost 2 bases to trimming and J lost 1 base, with 9 bases between them. The CDR3 is made up of 14 amino acids. From germline, CDR1 is SGHRS and CDR2 YFSETQ. The genes are TRBV5-1 and TRBJ2-5; D possibly corresponds to TRBD1 (6 bases). This TCR derives from a woman aged 55 to 70 in good health and CMV-seronegative. The specimen sequenced was PBMCs. The CDR3 reads CASSLRGIQETQYF. CDR3 nucleotides: TGCGCCAGCAGCTTAAGGGGGATCCAAGAGACCCAGTACTTC.